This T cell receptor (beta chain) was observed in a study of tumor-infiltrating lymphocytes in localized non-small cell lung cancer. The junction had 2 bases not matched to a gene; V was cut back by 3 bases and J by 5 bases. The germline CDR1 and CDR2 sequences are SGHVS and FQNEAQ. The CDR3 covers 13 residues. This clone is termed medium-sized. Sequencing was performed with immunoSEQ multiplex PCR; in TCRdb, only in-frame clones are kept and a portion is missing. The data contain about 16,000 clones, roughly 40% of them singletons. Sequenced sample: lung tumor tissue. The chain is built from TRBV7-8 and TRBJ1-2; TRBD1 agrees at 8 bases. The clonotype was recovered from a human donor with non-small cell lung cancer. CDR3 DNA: TGTGCCAGCAGCTTGGGGACAGGTTATGGCTACACCTTC. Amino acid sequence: CASSLGTGYGYTF. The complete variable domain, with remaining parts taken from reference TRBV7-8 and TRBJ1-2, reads GAGVSQSPRYKVAKRGQDVALRCDPISGHVSLFWYQQALGQGPEFLTYFQNEAQLDKSGLPSDRFFAERPEGSVSTLKIQRTQQEDSAVYLCASSLGTGYGYTFGSGTRLTVV.